One and the same sample provided the 29 T cell receptor beta chains below, sequenced in a study of CD8 T cells in ankylosing spondylitis. MiXCR, run by TCRdb on the 5' RACE reads, gives a single entry per CDR3 protein. Of around 130,000 distinct CDR3 sequences listed, around 8.5% are singletons. Material for sequencing was blood, either unsorted or a sorted T cell fraction (not recorded which). These receptors were collected from a male donor with ankylosing spondylitis or in good health (not recorded which).

This clonotype was recorded at least ten times. The J gene is TRBJ2-1, the V gene TRBV11-1; perhaps TRBD1 as D (5 bases). The CDR3 extends over 17 amino acids. CDR1 and CDR2 from the germline V gene are SGHAT and FQDESV (reference sequence). V was cut by 1 base and J by 1 base, with 14 bases left in between. The chain's CDR3 is CASSLVGRGASYNEQFF. The CDR3 bases are TGTGCCAGCAGCTTAGTAGGTAGGGGCGCATCCTACAATGAGCAGTTCTTC.

This clonotype has only a few counts. The chain carries TRBV6-5 and TRBJ1-2; 8 bases are shared with TRBD1. The germline gives CDR1 MNHEY, CDR2 SVGAGI. The CDR3 length is 13 residues. With 4 bases clipped from V and 7 bases from J, the junction kept 5 bases outside the gene matches. CDR3 loop: CASSLDRDGGYTF. The CDR3, as DNA: TGTGCCAGCAGTTTGGACAGGGACGGTGGCTACACCTTC.

At least ten counts were recorded for this clonotype. The genes are TRBV7-2 and TRBJ2-7; TRBD2 aligns across 10 bases. CDR3 length equals 16 residues. V trimming: 5 bases; J trimming: 0 bases; junction bases outside the gene matches: 7. The V gene's germline CDR1 is SGHTA and CDR2 FQGNSA. The CDR3 spells CASSEGLAASSYEQYF. The CDR3 region has the DNA TGTGCCAGCAGCGAAGGACTAGCGGCGAGCTCCTACGAGCAGTACTTC.

Many counts were recorded for this clonotype. V gene TRBV9 combines with J gene TRBJ1-2; D gene ambiguous. Germline CDR1 is SGDLS and CDR2 is YYNGEE. Trimming took 1 base from V and 6 from J, leaving 13 bases between them. The length of the CDR3 is 14 residues. The CDR3 sequence is CASSVLPTTNGYTF. In DNA form, the CDR3 reads TGTGCCAGCAGCGTACTCCCCACGACAAATGGCTACACCTTC.

This clonotype was seen only a few times. V is TRBV20-1 and J is TRBJ2-7; D uncertain. Trimming left V 0 bases short and J 3 bases short, with 15 bases between. Germline lookup yields CDR1 DFQATT and CDR2 SNEGSKA (reference sequence). The length of the CDR3 is 15 residues. This CDR3 is CSARDHKMINYEQYF. The CDR3 DNA sequence: TGCAGTGCTAGAGATCATAAAATGATTAACTACGAGCAGTACTTC.

This clonotype was detected only a few times. V usage is TRBV7-2 and J usage is TRBJ2-7; D gene unclear. The CDR3 runs 13 residues. Germline V CDR1 and CDR2: SGHTA, FQGNSA. Trimming took 1 base from V and 6 from J, leaving 10 bases between them. The CDR3 region has the DNA TGTGCCAGCAGCTTAGGATGGGCTGGCGAGCAGTACTTC. This gives the protein CASSLGWAGEQYF.

This clonotype was counted many times. The rearrangement links TRBV4-1 to TRBJ1-5; D unclear. V lost 2 bases and J lost 9, with 14 bases in between. CDR3 length: 14 amino acids. Germline CDR1 reads MGHRA; CDR2 reads YSYEKL. For the CDR3, the DNA is TGCGCCAGCAGCCAACTTATCGGGCCTCGGCCCCAGCATTTT. This gives the protein CASSQLIGPRPQHF.

This clonotype was counted at least ten times. V gene TRBV20-1 combines with J gene TRBJ1-1; 7 positions match TRBD1. This CDR3 contains 14 residues. J lost 0 bases, V lost 5 bases, and 6 bases had no gene match. Germline V gives CDR1 DFQATT, CDR2 SNEGSKA (reference sequence). CDR3 sequence: CSAGDRRLNTEAFF. CDR3 bases: TGCAGTGCTGGGGACAGAAGACTGAACACTGAAGCTTTCTTT.

This clonotype came up many times. The CDR3 coding sequence is TGTGCCAGCAGCTTCGGGACACGAGTTTCGAGTCAGCCCCAGCATTTT. It specifies CASSFGTRVSSQPQHF. The V gene is TRBV7-8, the J gene TRBJ1-5, with D perhaps matching TRBD1 (6 bases). The germline V gene has CDR1 SGHVS and CDR2 FQNEAQ. The V gene lost 3 bases and the J gene lost 6 bases, with 18 bases spanning the gap. The CDR3 is made up of 16 amino acids.

This clonotype came up many times. V is TRBV20-1 and J is TRBJ2-6; D possibly corresponds to TRBD1 (5 bases). Germline CDR1 reads DFQATT; CDR2 reads SNEGSKA (reference sequence). This CDR3 spans 17 amino acids. Trimming stripped 0 bases from V and 3 bases from J, with 15 bases between. This CDR3 is CSARDGQGPLGANVLTF. The CDR3 coding sequence is TGCAGTGCTAGAGATGGCCAGGGCCCCCTTGGGGCCAACGTCCTGACTTTC.

J is TRBJ2-1 and V is TRBV20-1; 14 bases align to TRBD2. The CDR3 has 15 amino acids. Germline trimming cut 3 bases from V and 9 bases from J; bases unmatched to any gene: 7. From germline, CDR1 is DFQATT and CDR2 SNEGSKA (reference sequence). CDR3 bases: TGCAGTGCTAGGACTAGCGGGAGGGCTTTTCTTGAGCAGTTCTTC. This codes for CSARTSGRAFLEQFF.

This clonotype was picked up many times. V gene TRBV5-1 combines with J gene TRBJ2-2; the D is unclear. Germline-derived CDR1 and CDR2 are SGHRS and YFSETQ. V dropped 4 bases and J dropped 4 bases, with 11 bases sitting between them. This CDR3 spans 14 amino acids. CDR3 sequence reads: CASSPDLGTGELFF. Written as DNA, the CDR3 is TGCGCCAGCAGCCCGGATCTGGGCACCGGGGAGCTGTTTTTT.

This clonotype was detected many times. The rearrangement links TRBV20-1 to TRBJ2-1; 10 bases are a match to TRBD2. J was trimmed by 7 bases and V by 5 bases; bases with no gene match: 8. This CDR3 is built from 14 residues. The germline V gene has CDR1 DFQATT and CDR2 SNEGSKA (reference sequence). Here the CDR3 DNA reads TGCAGTGCTTATCCTAGCGGGAGCTTAAATGAGCAGTTCTTC. Translation gives CSAYPSGSLNEQFF.

There are many counts of this clonotype. As DNA, the CDR3 is TGCGCCAGCAGCGGGATTCTAGCGGGAGGCTTCTACAATGAGCAGTTCTTC. Translated, it gives CASSGILAGGFYNEQFF. V gene TRBV5-1 combines with J gene TRBJ2-1, with TRBD2 matching over 11 bases. The V segment lost 4 bases and the J segment 3 bases; nucleotides outside the gene matches: 9. Germline lookup yields CDR1 SGHRS and CDR2 YFSETQ. CDR3 size: 17 residues.

The chain combines TRBV4-2 with TRBJ2-7; D unresolved. The germline V and J ends were trimmed by 1 base and 9 bases, with 16 bases remaining between them. The length of the CDR3 is 14 residues. Germline loops: CDR1 LGHNA, CDR2 YNFKEQ. The CDR3 loop reads CASSQGGVGVRQYF. The DNA for the CDR3 is TGTGCCAGCAGCCAAGGTGGGGTGGGCGTCCGGCAGTACTTC.

In its sample, this clonotype was seen many times. The CDR3 DNA is TGCGCCAGCAGCCAAGAAGATCGTCGTAGGACAGGGTGGGGAGGGACCTACGAGCAGTACTTC. Translated, it gives CASSQEDRRRTGWGGTYEQYF. The chain uses TRBV4-1 and TRBJ2-7; weak D call: TRBD1 (8 bases). CDR1 MGHRA and CDR2 YSYEKL come from the germline V gene. With 0 bases removed from V and 2 bases from J, the gap between germline ends came to 29 bases. The CDR3 extends over 21 amino acids.

Concerning this clonotype: This could be a read error, since a much larger clone is one nucleotide away. CDR3 sequence: CSAKGIGDHEQYF. CDR3 coding DNA: TGCAGTGCTAAAGGGATAGGGGACCACGAGCAGTACTTC. The chain uses TRBV20-1 and TRBJ2-7, with D perhaps being TRBD1 or TRBD2 (5 bases each). The CDR3 runs to 13 residues. Germline V gene lookup returns CDR1 DFQATT and CDR2 SNEGSKA (reference sequence). Between the trimmed V and J ends, which lost 4 bases and 5 bases, there was a span of 15 bases.

This clonotype was seen ten or more times. The chain has TRBV7-2 and TRBJ1-6; 8 positions agree with TRBD1. CDR3 length: 15 residues. Germline CDR1 and CDR2: SGHTA and FQGNSA. Germline trimming cut 4 bases from V and 4 bases from J; bases unmatched to any gene: 3. This CDR3 reads CASSSTGGYNSPLHF. The CDR3 nucleotides read TGTGCCAGCAGCTCAACAGGGGGGTATAATTCACCCCTCCACTTT.

There are many counts of this clonotype. The V and J genes are TRBV7-8 and TRBJ2-4; D may be TRBD1 or TRBD2 (5 bases each). Germline V gene lookup returns CDR1 SGHVS and CDR2 FQNEAQ. This CDR3 spans 17 amino acids. V lost 4 bases and J lost 3, with 19 bases in between. CDR3 coding DNA: TGTGCCAGCAGCTCCACGATCCATCGGGACGGCAAAAACATTCAGTACTTC. This gives the protein CASSSTIHRDGKNIQYF.

This chain uses TRBV12-3 or TRBV12-4 with TRBJ2-2; D uncertain. The ends were cut back, 8 bases at V and 4 bases at J, with 17 bases in the middle. CDR3 length: 15 amino acids. The CDR3 sequence is CASYPHGWSTGELFF. The CDR3, as DNA: TGTGCCAGCTATCCCCATGGGTGGAGCACCGGGGAGCTGTTTTTT.

The J gene is TRBJ2-5, the V gene TRBV25-1; the match to TRBD2 covers 7 bases. Unmatched junction bases numbered 9, after V lost 3 bases and J lost 5 bases. This CDR3 comprises 15 residues. Germline CDR1 reads MGHDK; CDR2 reads SYGVNS. CDR3 loop: CASSDPSRAGETQYF. CDR3 sequence (DNA): TGTGCCAGCAGTGACCCAAGCCGAGCGGGGGAGACCCAGTACTTC.

This clonotype came up a few times. The rearrangement links TRBV5-1 to TRBJ2-7; unclear D gene. The germline gives CDR1 SGHRS, CDR2 YFSETQ. V was clipped by 5 bases and J by 6 bases, with 3 bases between them. This CDR3 is built from 9 residues. The CDR3 sequence: CASRREQYF. CDR3 bases: TGCGCCAGCAGACGCGAGCAGTACTTC.

This clonotype was counted ten times or more. The chain links TRBV11-1 to TRBJ2-1, with D perhaps given as TRBD1 or TRBD2 (5 bases each). This CDR3 has 13 amino acids. Germline assignment: CDR1 SGHAT and CDR2 FQDESV (reference sequence). V lost 5 bases, J lost 8 bases, and 13 bases lay in between. The CDR3 is CASSGDGAYEQFF. CDR3 coding DNA: TGTGCCAGCAGCGGGGACGGTGCCTATGAGCAGTTCTTC.

CDR3 sequence reads: CASSAWDRGPNNEQFF. The CDR3 DNA reads as TGTGCCAGCAGCGCCTGGGACAGGGGGCCAAACAATGAGCAGTTCTTC. V usage is TRBV7-2 and J usage is TRBJ2-1; 12 positions agree with TRBD1. V was clipped by 5 bases and J by 5 bases; unmatched bases: 7. Germline CDR1 SGHTA, CDR2 FQGNSA. There are 16 residues in the CDR3.

This sequence joins TRBV20-1 and TRBJ1-2, with 10 bases fitting TRBD1. The germline V gene encodes CDR1 DFQATT and CDR2 SNEGSKA (reference sequence). The CDR3 is made up of 13 amino acids. After removal of 5 bases from V and 4 bases from J, the junction contained 4 bases not matched to a gene. CDR3 bases: TGCAGTGCTGCCCGGGACAGGGGCTATGGCTACACCTTC. Translating it yields CSAARDRGYGYTF.

This clonotype was seen repeatedly, ten times or more. The gene calls are TRBV20-1 and TRBJ2-1, with 8 bases matching TRBD2. From germline, CDR1 is DFQATT and CDR2 SNEGSKA (reference sequence). After removal of 3 bases from V and 0 bases from J, the junction contained 4 bases not matched to a gene. CDR3 length: 15 amino acids. DNA of the CDR3: TGCAGTGCTAGTCGGGGGACTAGCTCCTACAATGAGCAGTTCTTC. As protein: CSASRGTSSYNEQFF.

This clonotype was observed many times. The V gene is TRBV5-1, the J gene TRBJ2-1; 7 bases fit TRBD1. This CDR3 region has 18 residues. The V segment lost 0 bases and the J segment 4 bases; nucleotides outside the gene matches: 13. CDR1 SGHRS and CDR2 YFSETQ come from the germline V gene. The DNA for the CDR3 is TGCGCCAGCAGCTTGGGACCTTCGGGACAGCAATCTTACAATGAGCAGTTCTTC. Residues: CASSLGPSGQQSYNEQFF.

As concerns this clonotype: Being one base from a much bigger clone, this may be a read error. V usage is TRBV21-1 and J usage is TRBJ2-1. TRBV21-1 is termed a pseudogene. This CDR3 has 17 amino acids. The CDR3 is CASSKAVYYQPQNDQFF. The DNA for the CDR3 is TGTGCCAGCAGCAAAGCGGTATACTACCAACCCCAGAATGACCAGTTCTTC.

This clonotype showed up just a few times. This chain connects TRBV29-1 to TRBJ2-7; either TRBD1 or TRBD2 may supply D (6 bases each). CDR1 is SQVTM, CDR2 ANQGSEA, per germline. The CDR3 is made up of 13 amino acids. V gave up 3 bases and J gave up 2 bases, with 11 bases separating them. The CDR3 bases are TGCAGCGTTGATACGGGGGCGCCCTACGAGCAGTACTTC. Its protein is CSVDTGAPYEQYF.